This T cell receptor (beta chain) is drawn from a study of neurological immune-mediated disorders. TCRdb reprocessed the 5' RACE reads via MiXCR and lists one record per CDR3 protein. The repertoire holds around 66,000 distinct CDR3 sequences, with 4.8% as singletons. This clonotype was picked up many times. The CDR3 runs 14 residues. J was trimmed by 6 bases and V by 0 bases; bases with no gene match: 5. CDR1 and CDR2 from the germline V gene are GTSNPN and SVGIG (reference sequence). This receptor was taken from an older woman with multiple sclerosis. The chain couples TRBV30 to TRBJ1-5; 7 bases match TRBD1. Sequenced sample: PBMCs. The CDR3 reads CAWSVRQGGQPQHF. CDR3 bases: TGTGCCTGGAGTGTCCGACAGGGAGGTCAGCCCCAGCATTTT.